Listed here is a single T cell receptor (beta chain). The data were obtained in a study of blood T cell repertoires in COVID-19. At the level of the study: Researchers got acute and convalescent COVID-19 samples from the United States, Italy and Spain. Sources were T cells, B-cell-depleted T cells, or PBMCs; the material itself was cDNA or gDNA.

Original processing notes: Reference gene primer amplification in the assay estimated nucleated cell counts. Assay: immunoSEQ multiplex PCR; the TCRdb copy retains only in-frame clones and omits some. D and trimming come from the DNA, and the V and J calls and clone size come from that table. Among some 64,000 clones listed, roughly four fifths were seen once. The origin of this receptor is a man between 60 and 75 years old with acute or convalescent COVID-19. Sample: peripheral blood.

In DNA form, the CDR3 reads TGTGCCAGCAGTTCCCGCGGCACAGGGCGGTACAATGAGCAGTTCTTC. It translates to CASSSRGTGRYNEQFF. The V gene is TRBV27, the J gene TRBJ2-1; D might be TRBD1 (6 bases). The CDR3 is made up of 16 amino acids. Germline-derived CDR1 and CDR2 are MNHEY and SMNVEV (reference sequence). Deletions cut 4 bases from V and 4 bases from J, with 17 bases between.